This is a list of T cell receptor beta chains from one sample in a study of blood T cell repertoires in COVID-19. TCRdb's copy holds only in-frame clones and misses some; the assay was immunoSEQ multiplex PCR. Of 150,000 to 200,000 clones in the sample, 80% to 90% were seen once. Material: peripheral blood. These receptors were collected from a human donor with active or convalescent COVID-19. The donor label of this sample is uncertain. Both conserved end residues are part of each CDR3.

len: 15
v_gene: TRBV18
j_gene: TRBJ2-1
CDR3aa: CASSPDLAGFLEQFF

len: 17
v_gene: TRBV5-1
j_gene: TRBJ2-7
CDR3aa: CASSLAHLYQGAYEQYF

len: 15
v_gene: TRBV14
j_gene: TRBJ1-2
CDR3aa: CASSRSPGGDYGYTF

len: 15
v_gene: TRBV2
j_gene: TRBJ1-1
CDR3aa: CASSVVGHPNTEAFF

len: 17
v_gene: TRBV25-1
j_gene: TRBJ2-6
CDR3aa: CASSLAGAPSGANVLTF

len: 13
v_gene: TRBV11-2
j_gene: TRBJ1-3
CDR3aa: CASSLGVVNTIYF

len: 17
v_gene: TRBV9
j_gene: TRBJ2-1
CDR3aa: CASSVEETPIAYNEQFF

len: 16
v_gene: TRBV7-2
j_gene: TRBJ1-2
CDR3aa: CASSLVTSVRTVDYTF

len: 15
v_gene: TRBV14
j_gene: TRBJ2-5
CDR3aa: CASSQVGFSGETQYF

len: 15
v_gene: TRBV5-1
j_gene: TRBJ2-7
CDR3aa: CASSLVGGSSYEQYF

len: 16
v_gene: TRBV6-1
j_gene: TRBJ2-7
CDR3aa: CASSELGQGGSYEQYF

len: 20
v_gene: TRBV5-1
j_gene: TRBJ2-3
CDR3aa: CASSLAVRASGWRNTDTQYF

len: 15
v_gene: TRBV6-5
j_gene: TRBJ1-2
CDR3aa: CASSYSSGDFYGYTF

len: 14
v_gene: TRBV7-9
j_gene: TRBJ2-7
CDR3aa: CASSLAGGWYEQYF

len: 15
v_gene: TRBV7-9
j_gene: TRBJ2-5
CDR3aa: CASSFLAGGLPSQYF

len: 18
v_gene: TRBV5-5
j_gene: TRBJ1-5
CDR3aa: CASSLALPGTGDAQPQHF

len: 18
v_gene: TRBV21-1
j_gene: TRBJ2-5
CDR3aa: CASSKVRMTGDTQETQYF

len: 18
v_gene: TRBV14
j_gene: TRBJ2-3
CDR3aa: CASSDQTLGLALPDTQYF

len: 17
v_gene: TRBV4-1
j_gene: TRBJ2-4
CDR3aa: CASSQWDLLEAKNIQYF

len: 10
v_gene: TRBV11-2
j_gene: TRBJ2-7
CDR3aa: CASSSFEQYF